These T cell receptor beta chains were read from a single sample in a study of cytomegalovirus exposure and HLA in healthy donors. Clones were sequenced by immunoSEQ multiplex PCR, and TCRdb holds only the in-frame ones, with some missing. Of 150,000 to 200,000 clones in the sample, approximately 87% are singletons; the top ten hold roughly 5.8%. Sequenced sample: PBMCs. These receptor sequences come from a woman in her twenties or thirties in good health and CMV-seronegative. Both conserved end residues are part of each CDR3. The order of the fields is J gene, D gene, clone size, CDR3 length, V gene, CDR3 protein, CDR3 DNA. The D gene is left open where the match is weak. Clone size is not always given. Where it is, it says once, few, many or a class for expanded clones.

j_call: TRBJ2-3; d_call: .; clone_size: .; cdr3_length: 14; v_call: TRBV10-3; cdr3_aa: CAISYRSSTDTQYF; cdr3_nt: TGTGCCATCAGCTACAGGTCTAGCACAGATACGCAGTATTTT
j_call: TRBJ1-2; d_call: TRBD1; clone_size: once; cdr3_length: 14; v_call: TRBV6-5; cdr3_aa: CASSYRGLNYGYTF; cdr3_nt: TGTGCCAGCAGTTACAGGGGGCTGAACTATGGCTACACCTTC
j_call: TRBJ2-5; d_call: TRBD1; clone_size: .; cdr3_length: 15; v_call: TRBV27; cdr3_aa: CASRSGTGGAETQYF; cdr3_nt: TGTGCCAGCAGATCCGGGACAGGGGGCGCAGAGACCCAGTACTTC
j_call: TRBJ2-1; d_call: TRBD2; clone_size: .; cdr3_length: 15; v_call: TRBV11-3; cdr3_aa: CASSSTSGSLNEQFF; cdr3_nt: TGTGCCAGCAGCTCGACTAGCGGGAGTTTGAATGAGCAGTTCTTC
j_call: TRBJ2-7; d_call: .; clone_size: .; cdr3_length: 14; v_call: TRBV10-3; cdr3_aa: CAISESGQSYEQYF; cdr3_nt: TGTGCCATCAGTGAGTCCGGGCAATCCTACGAGCAGTACTTC
j_call: TRBJ1-1; d_call: .; clone_size: .; cdr3_length: 10; v_call: TRBV9; cdr3_aa: CASGGNEAFF; cdr3_nt: TGTGCCTCGGGGGGTAATGAAGCTTTCTTT
j_call: TRBJ2-2; d_call: TRBD2; clone_size: few; cdr3_length: 16; v_call: TRBV2; cdr3_aa: CASRRLAYENTGELFF; cdr3_nt: TGTGCCAGCAGACGACTAGCGTACGAAAACACCGGGGAGCTGTTTTTT
j_call: TRBJ2-7; d_call: .; clone_size: .; cdr3_length: 14; v_call: TRBV29-1; cdr3_aa: CSVAARDFFDEQYF; cdr3_nt: TGCAGCGTTGCTGCCAGGGATTTTTTCGACGAGCAGTACTTC
j_call: TRBJ1-1; d_call: .; clone_size: .; cdr3_length: 13; v_call: TRBV5-1; cdr3_aa: CASRLNLGTEAFF; cdr3_nt: TGCGCCAGCCGTCTTAACTTGGGCACTGAAGCTTTCTTT
j_call: TRBJ2-5; d_call: TRBD1; clone_size: .; cdr3_length: 17; v_call: TRBV9; cdr3_aa: CASSVGGTGGLQETQYF; cdr3_nt: TGTGCCAGCAGCGTAGGCGGTACAGGGGGCCTTCAAGAGACCCAGTACTTC
j_call: TRBJ1-3; d_call: TRBD1; clone_size: once; cdr3_length: 14; v_call: TRBV7-2; cdr3_aa: CASSLGTVGNTIYF; cdr3_nt: TGTGCCAGCAGCTTGGGGACAGTGGGAAACACCATATATTTT
j_call: TRBJ2-1; d_call: TRBD2; clone_size: .; cdr3_length: 15; v_call: TRBV9; cdr3_aa: CASSASSGGNNEQFF; cdr3_nt: TGTGCCAGCAGCGCCTCTAGCGGGGGTAACAATGAGCAGTTCTTC
j_call: TRBJ2-7; d_call: TRBD1; clone_size: .; cdr3_length: 14; v_call: TRBV18; cdr3_aa: CASSPDRGHYEQYF; cdr3_nt: TGTGCCAGCTCACCGGACAGGGGACACTACGAGCAGTACTTC
j_call: TRBJ2-7; d_call: .; clone_size: .; cdr3_length: 14; v_call: TRBV5-1; cdr3_aa: CASSLGMRSYEQYF; cdr3_nt: TGCGCCAGCAGCTTGGGCATGCGCTCCTACGAGCAGTACTTC
j_call: TRBJ2-7; d_call: TRBD2; clone_size: .; cdr3_length: 15; v_call: TRBV6-5; cdr3_aa: CASSYSVAGAAEQYF; cdr3_nt: TGTGCCAGCAGTTACTCGGTAGCGGGAGCGGCCGAGCAGTACTTC
j_call: TRBJ2-1; d_call: TRBD2; clone_size: .; cdr3_length: 15; v_call: TRBV28; cdr3_aa: CASSLASGTYNEQFF; cdr3_nt: TGTGCCAGCAGTTTGGCTAGCGGGACCTACAATGAGCAGTTCTTC
j_call: TRBJ2-1; d_call: TRBD1; clone_size: .; cdr3_length: 15; v_call: TRBV9; cdr3_aa: CASSAGTGYDNEQFF; cdr3_nt: TGTGCCAGCAGCGCCGGGACAGGGTATGACAATGAGCAGTTCTTC
j_call: TRBJ2-2; d_call: TRBD2; clone_size: .; cdr3_length: 16; v_call: TRBV28; cdr3_aa: CASSFPTSGRAGELFF; cdr3_nt: TGTGCCAGCAGTTTCCCGACTAGCGGGAGGGCCGGGGAGCTGTTTTTT
j_call: TRBJ2-5; d_call: TRBD1; clone_size: .; cdr3_length: 14; v_call: TRBV10-3; cdr3_aa: CAIRAGGSAETQYF; cdr3_nt: TGTGCCATCAGGGCAGGGGGTAGTGCGGAGACCCAGTACTTC
j_call: TRBJ1-2; d_call: TRBD1; clone_size: .; cdr3_length: 18; v_call: TRBV6-1; cdr3_aa: CASSDPGQRTLRDYGYTF; cdr3_nt: TGTGCCAGCAGTGACCCGGGACAGAGAACGTTAAGAGACTATGGCTACACCTTC
j_call: TRBJ2-7; d_call: .; clone_size: once; cdr3_length: 14; v_call: TRBV29-1; cdr3_aa: CSALDGRSSYEQYF; cdr3_nt: TGCAGCGCGCTCGATGGTAGGAGCTCCTACGAGCAGTACTTC
j_call: TRBJ2-7; d_call: TRBD2; clone_size: .; cdr3_length: 16; v_call: TRBV7-2; cdr3_aa: CASSFTSGESSYEQYF; cdr3_nt: TGTGCCAGCAGCTTCACTAGCGGGGAGAGCTCCTACGAGCAGTACTTC
j_call: TRBJ1-3; d_call: .; clone_size: .; cdr3_length: 13; v_call: TRBV5-1; cdr3_aa: CASSIQGGNTIYF; cdr3_nt: TGCGCCAGCAGCATACAGGGAGGAAACACCATATATTTT
j_call: TRBJ1-3; d_call: .; clone_size: .; cdr3_length: 15; v_call: TRBV5-6; cdr3_aa: CASSLGRVDGNTIYF; cdr3_nt: TGTGCCAGCAGCTTGGGCAGGGTTGACGGAAACACCATATATTTT
j_call: TRBJ2-1; d_call: TRBD1; clone_size: .; cdr3_length: 13; v_call: TRBV6-6; cdr3_aa: CASSYGQGNEQFF; cdr3_nt: TGTGCCAGCAGTTACGGACAGGGGAATGAGCAGTTCTTC
j_call: TRBJ1-2; d_call: .; clone_size: few; cdr3_length: 15; v_call: TRBV5-1; cdr3_aa: CASSLPGSLNYGYTF; cdr3_nt: TGCGCCAGCAGCTTGCCGGGCTCCCTTAACTATGGCTACACCTTC
j_call: TRBJ2-3; d_call: .; clone_size: .; cdr3_length: 16; v_call: TRBV4-1; cdr3_aa: CASSQDLSRSTDTQYF; cdr3_nt: TGCGCCAGCAGCCAAGATCTGAGTAGGAGCACAGATACGCAGTATTTT
j_call: TRBJ2-7; d_call: TRBD2; clone_size: once; cdr3_length: 14; v_call: TRBV6-1; cdr3_aa: CALSPGLGPYEQYF; cdr3_nt: TGTGCCTTAAGTCCGGGACTAGGGCCCTACGAGCAGTACTTC
j_call: TRBJ2-5; d_call: .; clone_size: .; cdr3_length: 14; v_call: TRBV7-9; cdr3_aa: CASSLGGAEETQYF; cdr3_nt: TGTGCCAGCAGCTTGGGGGGCGCGGAAGAGACCCAGTACTTC